This TCR beta chain was obtained from a study of blood T cells in healthy people across ages. Whole-study results and caveats: More naive CD4+ cells and higher diversity marked long-lived donors relative to aged donors.

Details on this clonotype: The antigen is unknown.

Sample-barcoded 5' priming and a J-beta primer mix drove a second PCR of roughly 6 to 12 cycles. Unique molecular identifiers of 12 random nucleotides labeled each cDNA. All samples yielded 3 million or more CDR3-containing paired-end reads. TCRdb recomputed calls from the 5' RACE reads with MiXCR, one row per CDR3 protein. This table has hundreds of thousands of distinct CDR3 sequences, about 42% appearing once. V trimming: 4 bases; J trimming: 3 bases; junction bases outside the gene matches: 8. The CDR3 is made up of 16 amino acids. Germline loops: CDR1 MNHEY, CDR2 SVGEGT. The source material was blood. This chain uses TRBV6-2 or TRBV6-3 with TRBJ1-5, with TRBD1 matching 8 bases. The origin of this receptor is a woman aged 55-70 years in good health. The CDR3 region is CASSSRTGRNNQPQHF. CDR3 DNA sequence: TGTGCCAGCAGTTCCCGGACAGGGCGGAACAATCAGCCCCAGCATTTT.